This entry concerns a single T cell receptor beta chain. PCR amplification relied on 60 Vbeta primers (plus 13 Jbeta primers). The protocol was immunoSEQ multiplex PCR, while the TCRdb copy is restricted to in-frame clones and leaves out a portion. The table shows fewer than 200,000 clones, with about 70% occurring only once. Trimming stripped 1 base from V and 8 bases from J, with 15 bases between. This CDR3 spans 15 amino acids. Germline V gene sequence: CDR1 SGHTA, CDR2 FQGNSA. The data derive from a study of cytomegalovirus exposure and HLA in healthy donors. The source is a woman in her twenties or thirties in good health and CMV-seronegative. Source material: PBMCs. The chain is built from TRBV7-2 and TRBJ2-1; a weak D match, TRBD2 (7 bases). Written as DNA, the CDR3 is TGTGCCAGCAGCTTAGGAAAGGGGGGGTTGGATGAGCAGTTCTTC. Protein sequence: CASSLGKGGLDEQFF.